The clone carrying this T cell receptor beta chain was seen repeatedly, ten times or more. Its antigen is not identified. The data derive from a study of CD8 T cells in ankylosing spondylitis. Study-wide results and caveats: Existing reports had already noted some motif variants in reactive arthritis synovial fluid and blood. Blood from ankylosing spondylitis patients appeared to carry a characteristic eight-variant TCR beta motif. Matched ankylosing spondylitis synovial fluid reportedly showed significant enrichment of disease-linked clones.

Germline trimming cut 1 base from V and 2 bases from J; bases unmatched to any gene: 8. Looked up from germline, CDR1 is LGHDT and CDR2 is YNNKEL (reference sequence). The CDR3 spans 17 residues. The authors made TCR beta libraries by quantitative 5'-RACE with molecular barcodes. Each CDR3 protein is one row after TCRdb ran MiXCR on the 5' RACE reads. The sample holds 200,000 to 250,000 distinct CDR3 sequences, roughly a tenth seen once. The sequence was obtained from a male donor with ankylosing spondylitis or in good health (not recorded which). The rearrangement links TRBV3-1 to TRBJ1-2, with 9 nucleotides matching TRBD1. Sequenced material: blood, either unsorted or a sorted T cell fraction (not recorded which). CDR3 sequence: CASSQVGAGTGNYGYTF. The CDR3 nucleotides are TGTGCCAGCAGCCAAGTGGGGGCCGGGACAGGGAACTATGGCTACACCTTC.